Listed here are 9 T cell receptor beta chains from one sample, sequenced in a study of cytomegalovirus exposure and HLA in healthy donors. With 60 Vbeta and 13 Jbeta primers, the PCR was carried out. Profiled with immunoSEQ multiplex PCR; TCRdb holds only in-frame clones, not every one. Here the sample spans 75,000 to 100,000 clones, around 71% being singletons. Material: PBMCs. These receptors were taken from a man in his sixties in good health and CMV-seronegative.

The chain links TRBV19 to TRBJ1-3, with 7 bases lining up with TRBD1. Germline V gene data show CDR1 as LNHDA and CDR2 as SQIVND (reference sequence). The CDR3 sequence is 15 residues long. With V trimmed by 6 bases and J by 0 bases, 5 bases remained unmatched. CDR3 nucleotide sequence: TGTGCCAGTAGAAGGACAGGCAACTCTGGAAACACCATATATTTT. Translated: CASRRTGNSGNTIYF.

The gene calls are TRBV5-4 and TRBJ2-1, with TRBD2 identical over 10 bases. Per the germline V gene, CDR1 is SGHNT and CDR2 is YYREEE (reference sequence). Trimming at V came to 4 bases and at J to 9 bases, leaving 10 bases not matched to a gene. The CDR3 length is 15 residues. The CDR3 DNA sequence: TGTGCCAGCAGCCGTCTAGCGGGAGCGGCCCTTGAGCAGTTCTTC. It translates to CASSRLAGAALEQFF.

This rearrangement joins TRBV5-4 to TRBJ2-6, with TRBD1 matching 7 bases. CDR1 and CDR2 from the germline V gene are SGHNT and YYREEE (reference sequence). V gave up 4 bases and J gave up 1 base; unmatched junction bases: 5. The CDR3 is 16 amino acids. In nucleotides, the CDR3 is TGTGCCAGCAGCCTACAGGGGTATTCTGGGGCCAACGTCCTGACTTTC. It codes for CASSLQGYSGANVLTF.

V and J are TRBV7-8 and TRBJ1-4; D might be TRBD1 (6 bases). Looked up from germline, CDR1 is SGHVS and CDR2 is FQNEAQ. Trimming left V 5 bases short and J 12 bases short, with 10 bases between. CDR3 length: 11 residues. The CDR3 region has the DNA TGTGCCAGCAGCCAGGGGCTGGAACTGTTTTTT. Its protein product is CASSQGLELFF.

This clone came up once. V usage is TRBV29-1 and J usage is TRBJ1-5, with D possibly TRBD1 on 6 matching bases. With 7 bases removed from V and 9 bases from J, the gap between germline ends came to 16 bases. The germline gives CDR1 SQVTM, CDR2 ANQGSEA. This CDR3 spans 12 amino acids. CDR3 nucleotide sequence: TGCAGCGGAGGGACACCCGAGGGGCCCCAGCATTTT. It is translated as CSGGTPEGPQHF.

The gene calls are TRBV9 and TRBJ2-5, with D tentatively TRBD2 (6 bases). The CDR3 is made up of 14 amino acids. V lost 4 bases to trimming and J lost 3 bases, with 13 bases between them. CDR1 SGDLS and CDR2 YYNGEE come from the germline V gene. The CDR3 region is CASSSRGTEETQYF. The CDR3 nucleotides read TGTGCCAGCAGCTCACGGGGGACGGAAGAGACCCAGTACTTC.

This clone has only a few counts. The chain couples TRBV4-1 to TRBJ2-3, with 7 bases matching TRBD1. Germline V gives CDR1 MGHRA, CDR2 YSYEKL. This CDR3 region has 13 residues. V lost 1 base to trimming and J lost 14 bases; unmatched junction nucleotides: 9. In DNA, the CDR3 is TGCGCCAGCAGCCAAGCCCAGGGCACAGGGGTGTATTTT. Protein product: CASSQAQGTGVYF.

J is TRBJ2-2 and V is TRBV7-6; the match to TRBD2 covers 8 bases. Looked up from germline, CDR1 is SGHVS and CDR2 is FNYEAQ. The CDR3 totals 13 residues. V lost 8 bases, J lost 5 bases, and 4 bases stayed unmatched. The CDR3 spells CASQERGTGELFF. The CDR3, as DNA: TGTGCCAGCCAGGAGCGGGGGACCGGGGAGCTGTTTTTT.

As DNA, the CDR3 is TGTGCCAGCAGTTACGGGTTCGGGCGGGGCACCGGGGAGCTGTTTTTT. This gives the protein CASSYGFGRGTGELFF. The chain carries TRBV6-5 and TRBJ2-2, with a tentative D call TRBD2 (6 bases). The V gene's germline CDR1 is MNHEY and CDR2 SVGAGI. The CDR3 spans 16 residues. Between the trimmed V and J ends, which lost 2 bases and 4 bases, there was a span of 14 bases.